The 21 T cell receptor beta chains given below trace back to one sample, sequenced in a study of yellow fever vaccine responses in identical twins. MiXCR, run by TCRdb on the RT-PCR reads, gives a single entry per CDR3 protein. Altogether about a thousand distinct CDR3 sequences are present, about 80% being singletons, with the ten largest covering about an eighth. The source was T cells from blood (PBMCs), unsorted or a sorted subset (not recorded which), collected before or after yellow fever vaccination (not recorded which). Source of these receptors: a female donor who received the yellow fever vaccine.

The V and J genes are TRBV7-6 and TRBJ2-7; possibly TRBD1 or TRBD2 for D (5 bases each). This CDR3 has 12 amino acids. V shed 5 bases and J shed 5 bases, with 10 bases lying between them. CDR1 and CDR2 from the germline V gene are SGHVS and FNYEAQ. For the CDR3, the DNA is TGTGCCAGCAGCGACCGGGGCCACGAGCAGTACTTC. This sequence encodes CASSDRGHEQYF.

The V and J genes are TRBV7-2 and TRBJ2-7; D remains ambiguous. The V gene's germline CDR1 is SGHTA and CDR2 FQGNSA. V lost 0 bases, J lost 3 bases, and 9 bases lay in between. There are 14 residues in the CDR3. The CDR3 sequence is CASSLAGKSYEQYF. The CDR3 coding sequence is TGTGCCAGCAGCTTAGCGGGAAAGAGCTACGAGCAGTACTTC.

V and J are TRBV4-1 and TRBJ2-3; D uncertain. The CDR3 extends over 16 amino acids. Trimming removed 0 bases from V and 0 bases from J, with 10 bases in between. The germline V gene encodes CDR1 MGHRA and CDR2 YSYEKL. This CDR3 reads CASSQDLPPSTDTQYF. Written as DNA, the CDR3 is TGCGCCAGCAGCCAAGATCTGCCTCCGAGCACAGATACGCAGTATTTT.

The V gene is TRBV12-3 or TRBV12-4, the J gene TRBJ1-5, with D uncertain. This CDR3 is built from 14 residues. With 3 bases removed from V and 4 bases from J, the gap between germline ends came to 10 bases. In DNA form, the CDR3 reads TGTGCCAGCAGTTTGGAAACAGCTAATCAGCCCCAGCATTTT. This sequence encodes CASSLETANQPQHF.

The rearrangement uses TRBV10-1 and TRBJ2-4; TRBD1 is a possible D gene (6 bases). The CDR3 has 19 amino acids. Germline V gene lookup returns CDR1 WNHNN and CDR2 SYGVQD (reference sequence). V was cut by 2 bases and J by 0 bases, with 20 bases left in between. CDR3 coding DNA: TGCGCCAGCAGTGAGACAGGGCGATTTAGGTACCTAGCCAAAAACATTCAGTACTTC. It encodes CASSETGRFRYLAKNIQYF.

This rearrangement joins TRBV18 to TRBJ1-1; D is possibly TRBD1 (5 bases). The V gene lost 1 base and the J gene lost 1 base, with 10 bases spanning the gap. The germline V gene has CDR1 KGHSH and CDR2 LQKENI. This CDR3 region has 15 residues. CDR3 DNA sequence: TGTGCCAGCTCACCACTTGACAGCAGGAACACTGAAGCTTTCTTT. As protein: CASSPLDSRNTEAFF.

In nucleotides, the CDR3 is TGTGCCAGCAGCTTAAGAGGGACTAGTGCGGATGAGCAGTTCTTC. Amino acids: CASSLRGTSADEQFF. This chain uses TRBV7-3 with TRBJ2-1, with 8 bases aligning to TRBD2. After removal of 1 base from V and 8 bases from J, the junction contained 7 bases not matched to a gene. Germline CDR1 SGHTA, CDR2 FQGTGA. The CDR3 consists of 15 residues.

This clonotype was seen just once. The rearrangement links TRBV4-1 to TRBJ2-1; 7 nucleotides align to TRBD2. V lost 1 base to trimming and J lost 3 bases; unmatched junction nucleotides: 3. Germline V gives CDR1 MGHRA, CDR2 YSYEKL. There are 15 residues in the CDR3. The CDR3 loop reads CASSQVLADYNEQFF. The CDR3 region has the DNA TGCGCCAGCAGCCAAGTTCTAGCGGACTACAATGAGCAGTTCTTC.

The chain recombines TRBV18 with TRBJ2-3; D is undetermined. The V gene lost 3 bases and the J gene lost 1 base, with 8 bases spanning the gap. Germline assignment: CDR1 KGHSH and CDR2 LQKENI. The CDR3 length is 14 residues. CDR3 protein: CASSPGLGTDTQYF. In nucleotides, the CDR3 is TGTGCCAGCTCACCCGGTCTCGGCACAGATACGCAGTATTTT.

The sample holds one count of this clonotype. The chain links TRBV11-2 to TRBJ2-1; 8 bases are shared with TRBD1. The CDR3 is 15 amino acids. Unmatched junction bases numbered 5, after V lost 5 bases and J lost 2 bases. Germline V lookup: CDR1 SGHAT, CDR2 FQNNGV. The CDR3 DNA reads TGTGCCAGCAGCGCCCGACAGGGGCCCTACAATGAGCAGTTCTTC. It codes for CASSARQGPYNEQFF.

The chain joins TRBV30 to TRBJ1-5; weak D call: TRBD1 (6 bases). This CDR3 contains 15 residues. Between the trimmed V and J ends, which lost 0 bases and 9 bases, there was a span of 18 bases. In germline, CDR1 is GTSNPN, CDR2 SVGIG (reference sequence). The CDR3 sequence: CAWSVQAAGAAPQHF. CDR3 in DNA: TGTGCCTGGAGTGTACAAGCGGCAGGGGCCGCGCCCCAGCATTTT.

The CDR3 here is CASSALYGVTYEQYV. CDR3 DNA: TGTGCCAGCAGTGCGCTATACGGGGTTACCTACGAGCAGTACGTC. This chain joins TRBV2 and TRBJ2-7; D is perhaps TRBD2 (5 bases). Between the trimmed V and J ends, which lost 4 bases and 2 bases, there was a span of 15 bases. Germline CDR1 and CDR2: SNHLY and FYNNEI. The CDR3 is 15 amino acids.

V gene TRBV29-1 combines with J gene TRBJ1-5; D call uncertain. Germline-derived CDR1 and CDR2 are SQVTM and ANQGSEA. This CDR3 comprises 12 residues. The germline V and J ends were trimmed by 4 bases and 4 bases, with 8 bases remaining between them. This chain's CDR3 is CSVGDSNQPQHF. In DNA form, the CDR3 reads TGCAGCGTTGGAGATTCGAATCAGCCCCAGCATTTT.

The CDR3 loop reads CSVSRGSNQPQHF. The CDR3, as DNA: TGCAGCGTTAGCAGGGGAAGCAATCAGCCCCAGCATTTT. The gene calls are TRBV29-1 and TRBJ1-5, with D possibly being TRBD1 (6 bases). CDR3 length equals 13 residues. Trimming stripped 5 bases from V and 1 base from J, with 9 bases between. CDR1 is SQVTM and CDR2 is ANQGSEA in the germline V gene.

The chain joins TRBV28 to TRBJ2-7; the D call may be TRBD1 or TRBD2 (6 bases each). The V gene lost 4 bases and the J gene lost 4 bases, with 11 bases spanning the gap. CDR1 and CDR2 from the germline V gene are MDHEN and SYDVKM. There are 13 residues in the CDR3. CDR3 nucleotides: TGTGCCAGCAGTTCGCAGGGGAGGTACGAGCAGTACTTC. Translated, it gives CASSSQGRYEQYF.

Relative to its sample, this clonotype is large. The gene calls are TRBV6-1 and TRBJ1-2; D possibly corresponds to TRBD1 (5 bases). The germline CDR1 and CDR2 sequences are MNHNS and SASEGT. Trimming stripped 6 bases from V and 2 bases from J, with 13 bases between. The CDR3 totals 14 residues. As DNA, the CDR3 is TGTGCCAGCAGCCCGGACATTTGGAACTATGGCTACACCTTC. This codes for CASSPDIWNYGYTF.

The chain recombines TRBV11-1 with TRBJ2-7, with 9 bases aligning to TRBD1. The CDR3 extends over 14 amino acids. With V trimmed by 5 bases and J by 0 bases, 2 bases remained unmatched. Per germline, CDR1 SGHAT and CDR2 FQDESV (reference sequence). In nucleotides, the CDR3 is TGTGCCAGCAGCACAGGGGGCGCCTCCTACGAGCAGTACTTC. It encodes CASSTGGASYEQYF.

The gene calls are TRBV11-2 and TRBJ2-3; D gene ambiguous. There are 14 residues in the CDR3. The V gene lost 3 bases and the J gene lost 3 bases, with 10 bases spanning the gap. In germline, CDR1 is SGHAT, CDR2 FQNNGV. DNA for the CDR3: TGTGCCAGCAGCTTCCTAGGGTGGACAGATACGCAGTATTTT. It translates to CASSFLGWTDTQYF.

The chain joins TRBV6-5 to TRBJ2-3; D is possibly TRBD2 (5 bases). CDR3 length equals 14 residues. Germline CDR1 reads MNHEY; CDR2 reads SVGAGI. Trimming shortened V by 2 bases and J by 2 bases, and 8 bases separated the two germline ends. CDR3 coding DNA: TGTGCCAGCAGTTACATCGGGGACACAGATACGCAGTATTTT. It is translated as CASSYIGDTDTQYF.

The V and J genes are TRBV10-1 and TRBJ1-1, with D unclear. Per the germline V gene, CDR1 is WNHNN and CDR2 is SYGVQD (reference sequence). V was pared by 2 bases and J by 2 bases, with 12 bases between. The CDR3 extends over 15 amino acids. In DNA form, the CDR3 reads TGCGCCAGCAGTGAGGGCGGCAGGAGCAACACTGAAGCTTTCTTT. Protein: CASSEGGRSNTEAFF.

The chain joins TRBV4-2 to TRBJ2-5, with D perhaps assigned TRBD1 or TRBD2 (5 bases each). There are 15 residues in the CDR3. V lost 0 bases and J lost 1, with 9 bases in between. Germline V CDR1 and CDR2: LGHNA, YNFKEQ. For the CDR3, the DNA is TGTGCCAGCAGCCAAGACCGGGACGGCCAAGAGACCCAGTACTTC. Amino acid sequence: CASSQDRDGQETQYF.